The 28 T cell receptor beta chains below all came from one sample that was sequenced in a study of T cell changes during pregnancy in multiple sclerosis. Libraries were prepared by immunoSEQ multiplex PCR; TCRdb keeps only in-frame clonotypes and omits some of them. The data contain roughly 80,000 clones, 92% of them singletons. Here the sequenced sample was peripheral blood, taken before pregnancy. Receptor source: a female donor with multiple sclerosis, enrolled in a pregnancy study.

This clone appeared a single time. The V gene is TRBV10-3, the J gene TRBJ2-1, with a weak D call TRBD2 (6 bases). Germline V gives CDR1 ENHRY, CDR2 SYGVKD. Trimming removed 0 bases from V and 6 bases from J, with 12 bases in between. There are 15 residues in the CDR3. The CDR3 loop reads CAISESGLAANEQFF. In nucleotides, the CDR3 is TGTGCCATCAGTGAGTCGGGTTTAGCGGCCAATGAGCAGTTCTTC.

This chain joins TRBV5-1 and TRBJ2-7, with TRBD2 identical over 11 bases. CDR3 size: 15 residues. Germline CDR1 reads SGHRS; CDR2 reads YFSETQ. Trimming removed 1 base from V and 2 bases from J; junction bases left unmatched: 2. The CDR3 is CASSLTSGRPYEQYF. The CDR3 nucleotides read TGCGCCAGCAGCTTGACTAGCGGGAGACCCTACGAGCAGTACTTC.

The gene calls are TRBV18 and TRBJ2-3, with D perhaps TRBD1 (5 bases). This CDR3 spans 12 amino acids. V was shortened by 4 bases and J by 6 bases, with 8 bases between the two germline ends. Germline V lookup: CDR1 KGHSH, CDR2 LQKENI. DNA of the CDR3: TGTGCCAGCTCACAGGGGATGGATACGCAGTATTTT. This encodes CASSQGMDTQYF.

A word on this clone: The junction departs from germline at one end; a sequencing error may be responsible. The chain is built from TRBV14 and TRBJ2-2; D ambiguous. Per the germline V gene, CDR1 is SGHDN and CDR2 is FVKESK. The CDR3 length is 19 residues. The DNA for the CDR3 is TGTGCCAGCAGCCAATTTCAAGTTTTGGCAGGTCGGAACGCCGGGGAGCTGTTTTTT. This sequence encodes CASSQFQVLAGRNAGELFF.

The chain uses TRBV9 and TRBJ1-4, with TRBD1 matching 7 bases. The CDR3 is 14 residues long. After removal of 4 bases from V and 3 bases from J, the junction contained 3 bases not matched to a gene. Germline V gene data show CDR1 as SGDLS and CDR2 as YYNGEE. The CDR3 is CASSPGQPNEKLFF. Written as DNA, the CDR3 is TGTGCCAGCAGCCCGGGACAGCCTAATGAAAAACTGTTTTTT.

The V and J genes are TRBV19 and TRBJ2-7, with a weak D call TRBD2 (5 bases). Germline V gene sequence: CDR1 LNHDA, CDR2 SQIVND (reference sequence). The CDR3 contains 16 residues. Trimming removed 3 bases from V and 2 bases from J, with 17 bases in between. CDR3 DNA sequence: TGTGCCAGTAGTATTGGTCCGCTTCTAGCCCCCTACGAGCAGTACTTC. Amino acid sequence: CASSIGPLLAPYEQYF.

The J gene is TRBJ1-1, the V gene TRBV2, with D perhaps matching TRBD1 (6 bases). The CDR3 covers 15 residues. V was clipped by 4 bases and J by 3 bases, with 15 bases between them. Germline V CDR1 and CDR2: SNHLY, FYNNEI. CDR3 nucleotide sequence: TGTGCCAGCAGTGTGGACATGGGGGCCTACACTGAAGCTTTCTTT. It specifies CASSVDMGAYTEAFF.

The chain employs TRBV13 and TRBJ1-2, with D uncertain. Germline values: CDR1 PRHDT, CDR2 FYEKMQ (reference sequence). The CDR3 runs to 14 residues. V was pared by 1 base and J by 5 bases, with 11 bases between. CDR3 DNA: TGTGCCAGCAGCTTAGCCGGGGTCGAGTATGGCTACACCTTC. It specifies CASSLAGVEYGYTF.

The chain uses TRBV10-3 and TRBJ1-3; a possible D gene is TRBD1 (5 bases). CDR1 is ENHRY and CDR2 is SYGVKD in the germline V gene. Trimming stripped 3 bases from V and 2 bases from J, with 11 bases between. This CDR3 region has 15 residues. The CDR3 reads CAISDGPGTGNTIYF. The DNA of the CDR3 is TGTGCCATCAGTGATGGGCCAGGGACTGGAAACACCATATATTTT.

J is TRBJ2-5 and V is TRBV29-1; the D gene is possibly TRBD1 (6 bases). Per the germline V gene, CDR1 is SQVTM and CDR2 is ANQGSEA. The CDR3 has 12 residues. V was pared by 6 bases and J by 7 bases, with 15 bases between. CDR3 DNA: TGCAGCGTGAACAACCCAGGGGTGACCCAGTACTTC. Amino acid sequence: CSVNNPGVTQYF.

The chain carries TRBV18 and TRBJ1-1, with 9 bases fitting TRBD1. Germline CDR1 reads KGHSH; CDR2 reads LQKENI. This CDR3 contains 15 residues. V was clipped by 3 bases and J by 3 bases; unmatched bases: 5. CDR3 amino acids: CASSPKQGAYTEAFF. The CDR3, as DNA: TGTGCCAGCTCACCCAAACAGGGGGCCTACACTGAAGCTTTCTTT.

For this clone: The junction departs from the called germline gene at one end, perhaps through a read error. The rearrangement joins TRBV28 to TRBJ1-2; possible D gene TRBD1, 6 bases. Germline CDR1 is MDHEN and CDR2 is SYDVKM. This CDR3 spans 12 amino acids. CDR3 loop: CASSSNPTGDIF. The CDR3 bases are TGTGCCAGCAGTTCCAACCCGACAGGTGATATTTTC.

The V call is TRBV7-9, the J call TRBJ2-1; D is uncertain. CDR3 size: 13 residues. Germline V gene sequence: CDR1 SEHNR, CDR2 FQNEAQ (reference sequence). The V end was cut by 5 bases, the J end by 0 bases, with 5 bases between. Here the CDR3 DNA reads TGTGCCAGCAGCGAGAGCTCCTACAATGAGCAGTTCTTC. Translated, it gives CASSESSYNEQFF.

The CDR3 bases are TGTGCTAGTGGTTTGGACAGCTATGGCTACACCTTC. Residues: CASGLDSYGYTF. V and J are TRBV12-5 and TRBJ1-2, with D hard to call. CDR1 LGHNT and CDR2 FRNRAP come from the germline V gene. The V gene lost 1 base and the J gene lost 4 bases, with 4 bases spanning the gap. This CDR3 comprises 12 residues.

This clone has a single count. The V and J genes are TRBV10-1 and TRBJ2-1; TRBD2 aligns across 8 bases. V shed 4 bases, J shed 5 bases, and the junction held 22 bases outside the gene matches. Germline lookup yields CDR1 WNHNN and CDR2 SYGVQD (reference sequence). CDR3 size: 20 residues. CDR3 residues: CASSVGNKSGSRGANNEQFF. The CDR3 nucleotides read TGCGCCAGCAGTGTGGGGAACAAAAGCGGGAGTAGGGGGGCTAACAATGAGCAGTTCTTC.

This clone showed up just once. The rearrangement joins TRBV29-1 to TRBJ2-1, with D perhaps TRBD2 (7 bases). This CDR3 is built from 13 residues. Germline CDR1 is SQVTM and CDR2 is ANQGSEA. Trimming stripped 5 bases from V and 4 bases from J, with 12 bases between. CDR3 bases: TGCAGCGTTCGAAGGGGGGGATACAATGAGCAGTTCTTC. Its translation: CSVRRGGYNEQFF.

V is TRBV29-1 and J is TRBJ2-1; 13 bases line up with TRBD2. The length of the CDR3 is 14 residues. The germline V gene has CDR1 SQVTM and CDR2 ANQGSEA. The ends lost 7 bases at V and 9 bases at J; junction bases unmatched: 9. CDR3 bases: TGCAGCGCCCGGACTAGCGGGAGTATGGGTGAGCAGTTCTTC. Translated: CSARTSGSMGEQFF.

The chain has TRBV14 and TRBJ2-1, with 7 nucleotides matching TRBD1. This CDR3 is built from 15 residues. The germline V gene encodes CDR1 SGHDN and CDR2 FVKESK. With 6 bases clipped from V and 4 bases from J, the junction kept 9 bases outside the gene matches. CDR3 bases: TGTGCCAGCAGTCTCACAGGGGAGAGGTACAATGAGCAGTTCTTC. Its protein is CASSLTGERYNEQFF. The variable domain in full, with the rest retrieved from reference TRBV14 and TRBJ2-1, is EAGVTQFPSHSVIEKGQTVTLRCDPISGHDNLYWYRRVMGKEIKFLLHFVKESKQDESGMPNNRFLAERTGGTYSTLKVQPAELEDSGVYFCASSLTGERYNEQFFGPGTRLTVL.

This sequence joins TRBV18 and TRBJ2-1; perhaps TRBD1 as D (5 bases). Trimming left V 2 bases short and J 0 bases short, with 8 bases between. The length of the CDR3 is 15 residues. Germline V gene lookup returns CDR1 KGHSH and CDR2 LQKENI. CDR3 bases: TGTGCCAGCTCACCAAGGGGAAGCTCCTACAATGAGCAGTTCTTC. This sequence encodes CASSPRGSSYNEQFF.

The V gene is TRBV10-3, the J gene TRBJ1-5; TRBD1 is a possible D gene (6 bases). CDR1 ENHRY and CDR2 SYGVKD come from the germline V gene. V lost 6 bases, J lost 2 bases, and 14 bases lay in between. The CDR3 consists of 15 residues. The CDR3 is CAISSTGQGNQPQHF. DNA of the CDR3: TGTGCCATCAGCTCTACAGGGCAGGGCAATCAGCCCCAGCATTTT.

V gene TRBV15 combines with J gene TRBJ2-5; no definite D call. The CDR3 sequence is 15 residues long. V lost 0 bases to trimming and J lost 7 bases, with 15 bases between them. CDR1 and CDR2 from the germline V gene are LNHNV and YYDKDF (reference sequence). For the CDR3, the DNA is TGTGCCACCAGCAGAGATCTTGGGTCCCCGGGGACCCAGTACTTC. It specifies CATSRDLGSPGTQYF.

The chain uses TRBV18 and TRBJ2-5, with D possibly TRBD1 on 5 matching bases. With 0 bases removed from V and 5 bases from J, the gap between germline ends came to 16 bases. Germline lookup yields CDR1 KGHSH and CDR2 LQKENI. CDR3 length: 16 amino acids. As DNA, the CDR3 is TGTGCCAGCTCACCACCGTGGGGCTCCGAACGGGAGACCCAGTACTTC. Translated: CASSPPWGSERETQYF. The complete variable domain, with remaining parts taken from reference TRBV18 and TRBJ2-5, reads NAGVMQNPRHLVRRRGQEARLRCSPMKGHSHVYWYRQLPEEGLKFMVYLQKENIIDESGMPKERFSAEFPKEGPSILRIQQVVRGDSAAYFCASSPPWGSERETQYFGPGTRLLVL.

The sample holds one count of this clone. CDR3 sequence: CASRPGTSGSYEQYF. DNA for the CDR3: TGTGCCAGCAGACCCGGGACTAGCGGTTCCTACGAGCAGTACTTC. The chain carries TRBV6-1 and TRBJ2-7; TRBD2 matches 11 bases. The CDR3 is 15 residues long. Germline CDR1 MNHNS, CDR2 SASEGT. V was pared by 6 bases and J by 1 base, with 5 bases of the junction left unmatched.

This chain uses TRBV21-1 with TRBJ2-2; TRBD1 is taken as the D call from the table, unchecked against the DNA. TRBV21-1 is marked as a pseudogene. The CDR3 runs 14 residues. The CDR3 DNA reads as TGTGCCAGCGGAGGGACAGGGACTACCGGGGAGCTGTTTTTT. Its translation: CASGGTGTTGELFF.

The CDR3 DNA reads TGCGCCAGGATCTCACGGACTAGCGGGACCTTCCTCGGATTCAATGAGCAGTTCTTC. Its protein product is CARISRTSGTFLGFNEQFF. The chain links TRBV4-1 to TRBJ2-1, with 12 bases aligning to TRBD2. Unmatched junction bases numbered 21, after V lost 9 bases and J lost 6 bases. The germline gives CDR1 MGHRA, CDR2 YSYEKL. The CDR3 has 19 residues.

This clone was seen just once. The CDR3 bases are TGTGCCAGCAGCTTAAGAGGGGACAACCTCGCCCAGCCCCAGCATTTT. Residues: CASSLRGDNLAQPQHF. The chain joins TRBV5-6 to TRBJ1-5; TRBD1 is a possible D gene (6 bases). The CDR3 extends over 16 amino acids. Germline CDR1 reads SGHDT; CDR2 reads YYEEEE. Trimming cost V 2 bases and J 7 bases, with 19 bases left between them.

The genes are TRBV2 and TRBJ2-7; 13 positions agree with TRBD2. V was pared by 4 bases and J by 4 bases, with 10 bases of the junction left unmatched. Germline V gives CDR1 SNHLY, CDR2 FYNNEI. CDR3 length equals 17 residues. CDR3 DNA: TGTGCCAGCAGTGGGGTAGGACTAGCGGGAGTAGGGTACGAGCAGTACTTC. Its protein is CASSGVGLAGVGYEQYF.

As regards this clone: The junction and the germline gene differ at one end; a read error may be behind it. The CDR3 coding sequence is TGTGCCAGCAGCTTAAATGGGAGGGCCCCCTATAATGAGCAGTTCTTC. Its protein is CASSLNGRAPYNEQFF. The gene calls are TRBV5-6 and TRBJ2-1; 7 nucleotides match TRBD2. The CDR3 has 16 amino acids. From germline, CDR1 is SGHDT and CDR2 YYEEEE.